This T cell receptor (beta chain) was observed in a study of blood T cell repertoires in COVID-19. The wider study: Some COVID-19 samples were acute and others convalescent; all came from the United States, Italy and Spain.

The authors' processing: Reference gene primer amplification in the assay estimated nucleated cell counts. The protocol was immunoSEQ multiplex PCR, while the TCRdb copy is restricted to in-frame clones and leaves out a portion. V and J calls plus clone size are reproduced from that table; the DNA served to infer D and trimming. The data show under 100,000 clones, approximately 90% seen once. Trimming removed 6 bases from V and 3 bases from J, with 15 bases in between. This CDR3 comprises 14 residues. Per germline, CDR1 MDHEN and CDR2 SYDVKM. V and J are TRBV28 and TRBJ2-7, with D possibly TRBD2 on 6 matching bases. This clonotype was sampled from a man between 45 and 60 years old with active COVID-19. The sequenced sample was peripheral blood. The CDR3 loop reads CASRTTGTYYEQYF. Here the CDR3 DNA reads TGTGCCAGCAGGACAACCGGGACTTACTACGAGCAGTACTTC.